This is a list of T cell receptor beta chains from one sample in a study of technical replicates of blood from a few donors. The method was immunoSEQ multiplex PCR; TCRdb's version includes in-frame clones alone and lacks a portion of them. This table holds tens of thousands of clones, around 96% found once. Sequenced material: T cells isolated from PBMCs. These receptors were collected from a human donor in good health. CDR3s include the opening cysteine and the closing phenylalanine or tryptophan. D genes are given only for firm matches. Clone size is not always given. Where it is, it says once, few, many or a class for expanded clones.

>TRBD1|TRBJ2-7|TRBV28|-
TGTGCCAGCACCACTTTCGGGACAGGTCGCTACGAGCAGTACTTC
CASTTFGTGRYEQYF
>-|TRBJ2-7|TRBV7-9|-
TGTGCCAGCAGCCCCGGACAGCCCTACGAGCAGTACTTC
CASSPGQPYEQYF
>-|TRBJ2-5|TRBV15|-
TGTGCCACCAGCTCCCAAATCAGATACCTCCAAGAGACCCAGTACTTC
CATSSQIRYLQETQYF
>TRBD2|TRBJ2-1|TRBV7-9|-
TGTGCCAGCAGCCCCTCCAGCGGGAGTCAGTTCTTC
CASSPSSGSQFF
>TRBD2|TRBJ2-1|TRBV28|-
TGTGCCAGCAGTTGGGGTAGCGGGAGGGCCTCCTACAATGAGCAGTTCTTC
CASSWGSGRASYNEQFF
>-|TRBJ1-1|TRBV7-9|-
TGTGCCAGCAGCTTAGTGGGTACAGGGCGGACTGAAGCTTTCTTT
CASSLVGTGRTEAFF
>-|TRBJ2-4|TRBV5-1|-
TGCGCCAGCAGCTTGTATTTTCGGGAAGCCAAAAACATTCAGTACTTC
CASSLYFREAKNIQYF
>-|TRBJ2-7|TRBV27|-
TGTGCCAGCAGTTTATGGTCGGTGAGAGACGAGCAGTACTTC
CASSLWSVRDEQYF
>-|TRBJ1-2|TRBV30|-
TGTGCCTGGAGTGTTAGGGGCCCGACCACCTTC
CAWSVRGPTTF
>-|TRBJ1-1|TRBV19|-
TGTGCCAGTAGTTGGAGGAACACTGAAGCTTTCTTT
CASSWRNTEAFF
>TRBD1|TRBJ2-5|TRBV30|-
TGTGCCTGGAGTGTAGGACAGGGGGCTCGAGAGACCCAGTACTTC
CAWSVGQGARETQYF
>-|TRBJ2-7|TRBV6-1|-
TGTGCCACCGACATCATTAACTCCTACGAGCAGTACTTC
CATDIINSYEQYF
>TRBD1|TRBJ1-1|TRBV6-1|-
TGTGCCAGCAGTGAGAAAAGACAGGGGGTTACTGAAGCTTTCTTT
CASSEKRQGVTEAFF
>-|TRBJ2-3|TRBV5-1|-
TGCGCCAGCAGCTTGGATGGGGGGTTCACAGATACGCAGTATTTT
CASSLDGGFTDTQYF
>-|TRBJ2-7|TRBV9|-
TGTGCCAGCAGCGTAGGGACGGGAAGCTCCTACGAGCAGTACTTC
CASSVGTGSSYEQYF
>-|TRBJ1-2|TRBV6-4|-
TGTGCCAGCAGTGACAGTTCCAGGCCCAACTATGGCTACACCTTC
CASSDSSRPNYGYTF
>-|TRBJ1-5|TRBV9|-
TGTGCCAGCAGCGTAGCCGGGAGTCAGCCCCAGCATTTT
CASSVAGSQPQHF
>TRBD1|TRBJ1-1|TRBV7-2|-
TGTGCCAGCTGTTTGGCGTCAGGGGGTCTCGCTGAAGCTTTCTTT
CASCLASGGLAEAFF
>TRBD2|TRBJ2-5|TRBV5-1|-
TGCGCCAGCAGCGGGACTAGCGGGGAAGAGACCCAGTACTTC
CASSGTSGEETQYF
>TRBD2|TRBJ2-5|TRBV7-6|-
TGTGCCAGCAGCTGGACTAGCGGATTACAAGAGACCCAGTACTTC
CASSWTSGLQETQYF
>-|TRBJ2-7|TRBV19|-
TGTGCCAGTAGTTTCCGGGGTTCGGGTGACGAGCAGTACTTC
CASSFRGSGDEQYF
>TRBD2|TRBJ2-3|TRBV11-2|-
TGTGCCATACTAGCGGGAGACGGACTAGTAGGGTATACGCAGTATTTT
CAILAGDGLVGYTQYF
>-|TRBJ2-1|TRBV9|-
TGTGCCAGCAGCGTACCTAGCGATGCCTACAATGAGCAGTTCTTC
CASSVPSDAYNEQFF
>-|TRBJ2-5|TRBV5-1|-
TGCGCCAGCAGCTTGGGGGCCCTGGCAGGGCGGGAGACCCAGTACTTC
CASSLGALAGRETQYF
>-|TRBJ1-4|TRBV27|-
TGTGCCAGCAGCGCCGCGGCCGTTAATGAAAAACTGTTTTTT
CASSAAAVNEKLFF
>TRBD2|TRBJ2-3|TRBV5-6|once
TGTGCCAGCAGCCTATATAGCGGGAGGGCCGGAGACACAGATACGCAGTATTTT
CASSLYSGRAGDTDTQYF
>-|TRBJ2-3|TRBV28|-
TGTGCCAGCAGCTCCAAGGGCGGGGCCAGAGATACGCAGTATTTT
CASSSKGGARDTQYF
>TRBD2|TRBJ2-3|TRBV9|-
TGTGCCAGCAGCCCGACTAGCGGGAGAGATACGCAGTATTTT
CASSPTSGRDTQYF
>-|TRBJ1-1|TRBV18|-
TGTGCCAGCTTCCCGGGGGGTTGGGGCACTGAAGCTTTCTTT
CASFPGGWGTEAFF
>TRBD2|TRBJ2-7|TRBV6-5|-
TGTGCCAGCAGGGCCCGACTAGCGGAATACTCCGAGCAGTACTTC
CASRARLAEYSEQYF
>TRBD1|TRBJ2-7|TRBV6-6|-
TGTGCCAGCAAGGACAGGGATGTACGGGAGCAGTACTTC
CASKDRDVREQYF
>-|TRBJ2-3|TRBV2|-
TGTGCCAGCAGTGAACACCCTCCCGGCCTAGCGTCGGTGGATACGCAGTATTTT
CASSEHPPGLASVDTQYF
>TRBD2|TRBJ2-5|TRBV27|-
TGTGCCAGCAGTAATTCTTTGCGGGAGGTAGGGGAGGAGACCCAGTACTTC
CASSNSLREVGEETQYF
>TRBD2|TRBJ2-7|TRBV30|-
TGTGCCTGGACTGGAGGACTAGACCTATACGAGCAGTACTTC
CAWTGGLDLYEQYF
>-|TRBJ2-7|TRBV7-9|-
TGTGCCAGCAGCTCGTTAACAGAATACGAGCAGTACTTC
CASSSLTEYEQYF
>-|TRBJ2-3|TRBV19|-
TGTGCCAGTAGTATAGTCGGGACAGATACGCAGTATTTT
CASSIVGTDTQYF
>TRBD1|TRBJ1-1|TRBV2|-
TGTGCCAGCAGTGGCAGGGGGGAAAGTGTCTCGTTAGCTTTCTTT
CASSGRGESVSLAFF
>TRBD1|TRBJ2-7|TRBV27|-
TGTGCCAGCAGGCGGACAGGGGGCCTTTGGGAGCAGTACTTC
CASRRTGGLWEQYF
>TRBD2|TRBJ2-3|TRBV5-8|-
TGTGCCAGCAGCTCTGACTGGACTTTAGCGGGAGGCACAGATACGCAGTATTTT
CASSSDWTLAGGTDTQYF
>-|TRBJ2-2|TRBV9|-
TGTGCCAGCAGCGTAACAAACACCGGGGAGCTGTTTTTT
CASSVTNTGELFF
>-|TRBJ1-5|TRBV11-2|-
TGTGCCAGCAGCTTAGGCCCAGGGATACTCAATCAGCCCCAGCATTTT
CASSLGPGILNQPQHF
>TRBD2|TRBJ2-1|TRBV4-1|-
TGCGCCAGCAGCCGCGGACTAGCGGACCTCTACAATGAGCAGTTCTTC
CASSRGLADLYNEQFF
>-|TRBJ1-2|TRBV14|-
TGTGCCAGCAGCCAAGTCGCGGCTCCCTACACCTTC
CASSQVAAPYTF
>-|TRBJ1-2|TRBV30|-
TGTGCCTGGACATGGGAGAACTATGGCTACACCTTC
CAWTWENYGYTF
>-|TRBJ1-1|TRBV19|-
TGTGCCAGTAGTTCAAAACAGGCCTTGTCGGCTTTCTTT
CASSSKQALSAFF
>-|TRBJ2-3|TRBV5-1|-
TGCGCCAGCAGCTTGGGCGGGGATTTCAATACGCAGTATTTT
CASSLGGDFNTQYF
>TRBD1|TRBJ1-4|TRBV6-1|-
TGTGCCAGCAGTTGGACAGGGGGGAGTGAAAAACTGTTTTTT
CASSWTGGSEKLFF
>TRBD2|TRBJ2-3|TRBV28|-
TGTGCCAGTCATTCCGGTGCTGCGGGAGGCCGCGATACGCAGTATTTT
CASHSGAAGGRDTQYF
>-|TRBJ1-2|TRBV25-1|-
TGTGCCAGCAGTGACAACAATGGGAGGGGTCGTGGCTACACCTTC
CASSDNNGRGRGYTF
>-|TRBJ2-6|TRBV14|-
TGTGCCAGCAGCCAAGTCTTTACAGGGAACTCTGGGGCCAACGTCCTGACTTTC
CASSQVFTGNSGANVLTF
>TRBD2|TRBJ2-4|TRBV27|-
TGTGCCAGCAGTCCCAGACTAGCGGGAGGGCTCAACATTCAGTACTTC
CASSPRLAGGLNIQYF
>TRBD2|TRBJ2-5|TRBV27|-
TGTGCCAGCAGCCTTAGCGGGAGTTCCCAAGAGACCCAGTACTTC
CASSLSGSSQETQYF
>TRBD2|TRBJ2-1|TRBV7-7|-
TGTGCCAGCAGCTCCTCTAGCGGGGTATACAATGAGCAGTTCTTC
CASSSSSGVYNEQFF
>-|TRBJ1-5|TRBV14|-
TGTGCCAGCAGCATGACAGGATACGATCAGCCCCAGCATTTT
CASSMTGYDQPQHF
>-|TRBJ1-5|TRBV28|-
TGTGCCACACAGGGAGGGTATCAGCCCCAGCATTTT
CATQGGYQPQHF
>-|TRBJ1-3|TRBV28|-
TGTGCCAGCAGTTTATTAGGGAGCTCTGGAAACACCATATATTTT
CASSLLGSSGNTIYF
>-|TRBJ2-7|TRBV30|-
TGTGCCTCGTCAAGTGGGGGGAACGAGCAGTACTTC
CASSSGGNEQYF
>-|TRBJ2-1|TRBV11-3|-
TGTGCCAGCAGCCTGCCCGAGGGACATCAGTTCTTC
CASSLPEGHQFF
>-|TRBJ1-1|TRBV11-2|once
TGTGCCAGCAGCTTAGACGTTCTCAGGAACACTGAAGCTTTCTTT
CASSLDVLRNTEAFF
>-|TRBJ2-1|TRBV2|-
TGTGCCAGCATGGAGATTATGATGGCCAATGAGCAGTTCTTC
CASMEIMMANEQFF